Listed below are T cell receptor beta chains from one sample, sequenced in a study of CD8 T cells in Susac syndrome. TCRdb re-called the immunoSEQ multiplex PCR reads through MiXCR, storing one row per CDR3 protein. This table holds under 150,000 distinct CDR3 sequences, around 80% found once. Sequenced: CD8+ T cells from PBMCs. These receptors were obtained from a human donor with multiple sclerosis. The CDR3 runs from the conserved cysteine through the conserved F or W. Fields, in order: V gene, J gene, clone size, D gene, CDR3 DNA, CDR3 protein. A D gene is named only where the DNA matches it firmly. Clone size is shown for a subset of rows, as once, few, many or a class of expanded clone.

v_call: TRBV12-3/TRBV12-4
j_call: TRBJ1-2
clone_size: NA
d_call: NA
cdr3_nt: TGTGCCAGCAGTTTGTTTATCCTCTATGGCTACACCTTC
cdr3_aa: CASSLFILYGYTF

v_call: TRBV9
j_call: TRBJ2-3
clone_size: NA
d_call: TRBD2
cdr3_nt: TGTGCCAGCAGCCCAGCCGGGGAAGGAGCGGGAGCGACAGATACGCAGTATTTT
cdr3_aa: CASSPAGEGAGATDTQYF

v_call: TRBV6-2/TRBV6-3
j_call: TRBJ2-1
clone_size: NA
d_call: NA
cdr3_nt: TGTGCCAGCAGTTATCCAAGGACCGGGACATCCTCCTACAATGAGCAGTTCTTC
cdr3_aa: CASSYPRTGTSSYNEQFF

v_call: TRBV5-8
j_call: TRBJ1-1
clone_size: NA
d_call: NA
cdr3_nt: TGTGCCAGCAGCTTGGCTCCACTGAACACTGAAGCTTTCTTT
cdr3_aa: CASSLAPLNTEAFF

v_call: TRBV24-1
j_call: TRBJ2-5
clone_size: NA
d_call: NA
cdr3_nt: TGTGCCACCAGTGGGCTCCTAGCTGGGGAGACCCAGTACTTC
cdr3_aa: CATSGLLAGETQYF

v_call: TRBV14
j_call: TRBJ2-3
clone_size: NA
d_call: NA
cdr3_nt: TGTGCCAGCAGCCTATGGGGGCCGGGCACAGATACGCAGTATTTT
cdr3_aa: CASSLWGPGTDTQYF

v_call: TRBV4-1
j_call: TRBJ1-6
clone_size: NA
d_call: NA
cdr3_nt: TGCGCCAGCAGCCAAGGCCCAGGGATGAGTTCACCCCTCCACTTT
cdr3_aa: CASSQGPGMSSPLHF

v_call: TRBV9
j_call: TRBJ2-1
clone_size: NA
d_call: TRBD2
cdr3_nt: TGTGCCAGCAGCCTACAAGCACGAGGGGCGGGAGGGTTGGGCGATGAGCAGTTCTTC
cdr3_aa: CASSLQARGAGGLGDEQFF

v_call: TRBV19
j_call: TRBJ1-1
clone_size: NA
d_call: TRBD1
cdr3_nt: TGTGCCAGTACCGAAGGGCAGGGGGGAAACACTGAAGCTTTCTTT
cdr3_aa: CASTEGQGGNTEAFF

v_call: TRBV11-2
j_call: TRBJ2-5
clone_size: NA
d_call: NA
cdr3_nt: TGTGCCAGCAGCTCAATCTGGGAGACCCAGTACTTC
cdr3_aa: CASSSIWETQYF

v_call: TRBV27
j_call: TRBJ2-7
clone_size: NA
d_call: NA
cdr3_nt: TGTGCCAGCAGTCCCTCCGGGACCTACAGCTCCTACGAGCAGTACTTC
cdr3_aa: CASSPSGTYSSYEQYF

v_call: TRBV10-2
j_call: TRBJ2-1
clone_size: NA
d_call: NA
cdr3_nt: TGCGCCAGCAGTGGGGGGCTTCCCTTCGGGAGCTACAATGAGCAGTTCTTC
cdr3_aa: CASSGGLPFGSYNEQFF

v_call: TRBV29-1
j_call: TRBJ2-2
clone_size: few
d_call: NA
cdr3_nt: TGCAGCGTTCGAACCACCGGGGAGCTGTTTTTT
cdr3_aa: CSVRTTGELFF

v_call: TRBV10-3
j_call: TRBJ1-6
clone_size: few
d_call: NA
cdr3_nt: TGTGCCATCAGTGAGTCGGGCGGACAGCGGTCCGGGAATTCACCCCTCCACTTT
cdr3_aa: CAISESGGQRSGNSPLHF

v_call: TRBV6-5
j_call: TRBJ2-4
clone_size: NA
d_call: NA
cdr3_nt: TGTGCCAGCAGTTCGTCGGATAGGGGATGGTACATTCAGTACTTC
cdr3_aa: CASSSSDRGWYIQYF

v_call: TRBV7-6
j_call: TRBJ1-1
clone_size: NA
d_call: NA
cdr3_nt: TGTGCCAGCAGCTTAAGTATACCCCATGGGGACACTGAAGCTTTCTTT
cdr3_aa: CASSLSIPHGDTEAFF

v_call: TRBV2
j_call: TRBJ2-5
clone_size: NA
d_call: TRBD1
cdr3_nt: TGTGCCAGCAGTGGAAACAGGGGGCAACGGAGGGGAGAGACCCAGTACTTC
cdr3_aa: CASSGNRGQRRGETQYF

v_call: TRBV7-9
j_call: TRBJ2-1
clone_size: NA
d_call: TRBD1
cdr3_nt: TGTGCCAGCGTCCCAGGGGGAACCTACAATGAGCAGTTCTTC
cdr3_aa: CASVPGGTYNEQFF

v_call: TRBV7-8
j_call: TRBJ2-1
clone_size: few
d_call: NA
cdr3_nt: TGTGCCAGCAGCTTAGTTTCAGGACAGTACAATGAGCAGTTCTTC
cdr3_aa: CASSLVSGQYNEQFF

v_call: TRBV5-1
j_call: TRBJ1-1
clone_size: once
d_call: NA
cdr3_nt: TGCGCCAGCAGCTTGGTGACAGGAATGAACACTGAAGCTTTCTTT
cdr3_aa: CASSLVTGMNTEAFF

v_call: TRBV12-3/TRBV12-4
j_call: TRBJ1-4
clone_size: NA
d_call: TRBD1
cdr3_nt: TGTGCCAGCAGAGGACAGGGGGCTTCGGAAAAACTGTTTTTT
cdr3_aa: CASRGQGASEKLFF

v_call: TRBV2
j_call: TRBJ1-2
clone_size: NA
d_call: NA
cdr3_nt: TGTGCCAGCAGTGAAAGCACAGCGGCCTATGGCTACACCTTC
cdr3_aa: CASSESTAAYGYTF

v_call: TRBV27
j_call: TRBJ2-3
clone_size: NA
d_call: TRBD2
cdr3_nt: TGTGCCAGCAGTCCCCCCACTAGCGGGGGGCAAGATACGCAGTATTTT
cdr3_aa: CASSPPTSGGQDTQYF

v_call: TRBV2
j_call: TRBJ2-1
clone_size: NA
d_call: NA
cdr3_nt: TGTGCCAGCAGTCCGGGGGCGGCCTACAATGAGCAGTTCTTC
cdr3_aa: CASSPGAAYNEQFF

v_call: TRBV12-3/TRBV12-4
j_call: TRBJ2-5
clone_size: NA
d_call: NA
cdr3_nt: TGTGCCAGCAGCACGGACAGTTTTGAGCAAGAGGCCCAGTACTTC
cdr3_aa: CASSTDSFEQEAQYF

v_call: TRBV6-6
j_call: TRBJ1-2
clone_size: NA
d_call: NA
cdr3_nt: TGTGCCATAACCAGCACACAGAGCACGGGCTACACCTTC
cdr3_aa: CAITSTQSTGYTF

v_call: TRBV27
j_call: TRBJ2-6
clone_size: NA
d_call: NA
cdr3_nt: TGTGCCAGCGGTCTTATAGGGAGCGGGGCCAACGTCCTGACTTTC
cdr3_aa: CASGLIGSGANVLTF

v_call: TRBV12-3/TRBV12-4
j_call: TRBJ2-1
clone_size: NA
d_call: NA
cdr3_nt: TGTGCCAGCATTGGTAGACTGACTCGGGAGTATAATGAGCAGTTCTTC
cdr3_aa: CASIGRLTREYNEQFF

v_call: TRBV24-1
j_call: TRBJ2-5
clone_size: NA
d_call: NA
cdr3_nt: TGTGCCACCAGTGGCGTGTCGGAGACCCAGTACTTC
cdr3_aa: CATSGVSETQYF

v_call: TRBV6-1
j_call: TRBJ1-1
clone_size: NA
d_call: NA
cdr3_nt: TGTGCCAGCAGTGAATGGTCGGGTCATGGTGATGAAGCTTTCTTT
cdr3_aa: CASSEWSGHGDEAFF

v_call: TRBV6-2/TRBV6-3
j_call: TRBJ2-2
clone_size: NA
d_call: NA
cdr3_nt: TGTGCCAGCAGTTTTAGACAGGCGGGCACCGGGGAGCTGTTTTTT
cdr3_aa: CASSFRQAGTGELFF

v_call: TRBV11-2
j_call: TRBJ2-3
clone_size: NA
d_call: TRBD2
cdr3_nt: TGTGCCAGCAGCTTATCGGCGGGAGAGGTAGCGGATACGCAGTATTTT
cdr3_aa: CASSLSAGEVADTQYF

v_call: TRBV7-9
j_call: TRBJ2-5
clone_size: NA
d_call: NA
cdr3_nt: TGTGCCAGCGGAAACTTACAGGGTAGGGTGGAGACCCAGTACTTC
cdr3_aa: CASGNLQGRVETQYF

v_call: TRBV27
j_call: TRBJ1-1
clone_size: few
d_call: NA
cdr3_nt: TGTGCCAGCAGTTTAGGTGACGGCAACACTGAAGCTTTCTTT
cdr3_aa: CASSLGDGNTEAFF

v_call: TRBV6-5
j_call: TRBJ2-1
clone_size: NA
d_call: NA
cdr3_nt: TGTGCCAGCAGCCGATTTAAAAAGGATGAGCAGTTCTTC
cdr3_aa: CASSRFKKDEQFF

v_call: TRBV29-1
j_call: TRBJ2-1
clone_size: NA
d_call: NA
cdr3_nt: TGCAGCGCACCGGACCCGGTCGCTAACAATGAGCAGTTCTTC
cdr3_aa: CSAPDPVANNEQFF

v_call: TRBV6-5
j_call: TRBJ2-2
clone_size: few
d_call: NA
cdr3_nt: TGTGCCAGCAGTTACGTGGCCGCTCCGGAGCTGTTTTTT
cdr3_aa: CASSYVAAPELFF

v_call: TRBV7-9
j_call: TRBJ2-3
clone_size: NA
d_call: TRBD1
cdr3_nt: TGTGCCAGCAGCCTTCCCCGGGACAGGGAAGATACGCAGTATTTT
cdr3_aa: CASSLPRDREDTQYF

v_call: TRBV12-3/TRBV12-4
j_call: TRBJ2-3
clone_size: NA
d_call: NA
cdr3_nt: TGTGCCAGCAGTTTAGCAATGGCCCGACTCAGGGATTTGACAGATACGCAGTATTTT
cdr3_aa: CASSLAMARLRDLTDTQYF

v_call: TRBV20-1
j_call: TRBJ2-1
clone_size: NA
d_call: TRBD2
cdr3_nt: TGCAGTGCTAGGGGGCTAGCGGACTCCTACAATGAGCAGTTCTTC
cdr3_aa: CSARGLADSYNEQFF

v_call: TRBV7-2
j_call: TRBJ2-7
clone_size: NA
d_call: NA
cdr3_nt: TGTGCCAGCAGCTTGATAGGCGGCGGGCTAGGCGGCATTTACTTC
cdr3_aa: CASSLIGGGLGGIYF

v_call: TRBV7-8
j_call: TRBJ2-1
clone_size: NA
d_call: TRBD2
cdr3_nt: TGTGCCAGCAGCTTAGTAGCGGGATTATACAATGAGCAGTTCTTC
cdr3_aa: CASSLVAGLYNEQFF

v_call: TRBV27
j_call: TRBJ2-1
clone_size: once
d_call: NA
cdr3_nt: TGTGCCAGCAGTTTGCTGCTTGCTGTCCATGAGCAGTTCTTC
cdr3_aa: CASSLLLAVHEQFF

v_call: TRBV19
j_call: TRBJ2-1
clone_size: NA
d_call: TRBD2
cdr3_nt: TGTGCCAGTAGTTGGGGGGTAGCGGGAGGGCCGGGTGATGAGCAGTTCTTC
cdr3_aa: CASSWGVAGGPGDEQFF